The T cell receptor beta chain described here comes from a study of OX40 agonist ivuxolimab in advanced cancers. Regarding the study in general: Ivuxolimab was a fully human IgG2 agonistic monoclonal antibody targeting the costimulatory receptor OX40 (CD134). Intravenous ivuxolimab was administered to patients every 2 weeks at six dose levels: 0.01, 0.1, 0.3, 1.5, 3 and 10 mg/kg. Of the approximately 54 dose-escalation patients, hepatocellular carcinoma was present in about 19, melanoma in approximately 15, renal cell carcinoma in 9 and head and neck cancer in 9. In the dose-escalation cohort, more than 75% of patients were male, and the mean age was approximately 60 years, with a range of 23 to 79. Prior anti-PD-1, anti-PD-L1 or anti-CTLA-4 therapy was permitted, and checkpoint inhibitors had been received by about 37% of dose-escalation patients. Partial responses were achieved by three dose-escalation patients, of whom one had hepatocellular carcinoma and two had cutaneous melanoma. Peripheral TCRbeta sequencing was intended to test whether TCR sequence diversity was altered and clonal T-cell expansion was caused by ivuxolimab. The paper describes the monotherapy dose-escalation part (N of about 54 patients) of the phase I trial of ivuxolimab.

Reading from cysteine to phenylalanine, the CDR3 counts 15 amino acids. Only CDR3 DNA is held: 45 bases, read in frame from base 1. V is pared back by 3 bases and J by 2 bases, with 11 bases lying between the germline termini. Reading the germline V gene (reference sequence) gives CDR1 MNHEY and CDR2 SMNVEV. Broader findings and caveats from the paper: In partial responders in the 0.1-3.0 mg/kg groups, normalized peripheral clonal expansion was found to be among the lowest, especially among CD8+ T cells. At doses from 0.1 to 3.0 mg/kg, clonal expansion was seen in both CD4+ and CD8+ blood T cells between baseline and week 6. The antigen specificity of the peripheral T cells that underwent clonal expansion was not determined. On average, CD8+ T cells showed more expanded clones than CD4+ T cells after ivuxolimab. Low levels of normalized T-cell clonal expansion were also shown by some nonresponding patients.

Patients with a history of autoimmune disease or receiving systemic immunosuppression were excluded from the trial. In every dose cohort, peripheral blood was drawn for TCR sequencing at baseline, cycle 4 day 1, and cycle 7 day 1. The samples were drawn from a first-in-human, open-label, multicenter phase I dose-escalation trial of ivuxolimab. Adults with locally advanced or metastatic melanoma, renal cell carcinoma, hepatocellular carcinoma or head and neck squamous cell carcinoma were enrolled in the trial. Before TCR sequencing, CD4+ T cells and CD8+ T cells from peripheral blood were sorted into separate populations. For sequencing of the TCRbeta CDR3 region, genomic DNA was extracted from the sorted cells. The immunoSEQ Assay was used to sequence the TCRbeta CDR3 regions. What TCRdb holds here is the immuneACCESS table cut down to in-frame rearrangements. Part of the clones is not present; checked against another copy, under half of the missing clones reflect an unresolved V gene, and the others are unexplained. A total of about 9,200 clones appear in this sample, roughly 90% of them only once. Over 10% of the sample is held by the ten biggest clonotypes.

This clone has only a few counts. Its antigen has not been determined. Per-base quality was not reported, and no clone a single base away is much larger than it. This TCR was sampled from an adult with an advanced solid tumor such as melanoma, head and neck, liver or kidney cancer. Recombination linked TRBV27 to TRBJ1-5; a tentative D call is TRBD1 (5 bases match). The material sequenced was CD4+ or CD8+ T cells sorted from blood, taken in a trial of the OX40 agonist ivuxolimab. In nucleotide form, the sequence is TGTGCCAGCAGTTTGACCAGGGCTGGCAATCAGCCCCAGCATTTT. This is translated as CASSLTRAGNQPQHF.